A single sample is the source of the 19 T cell receptor beta chains below, sequenced in a study of OX40 agonist ivuxolimab in advanced cancers. Repertoires were generated with immunoSEQ multiplex PCR, while TCRdb's copy carries only in-frame clones and drops some. The sample holds under 95,000 clones; roughly 86% are singletons and the top ten take approximately 7%. The specimen comprised CD4+ or CD8+ T cells sorted from blood, sampled in a trial of the OX40 agonist ivuxolimab. The source of these receptors is an adult with an advanced solid tumor such as melanoma, head and neck, liver or kidney cancer.

The CDR3 here is CASSRAGGTGELFF. The CDR3 DNA reads TGTGCCAGCAGCCGCGCAGGAGGGACCGGGGAGCTGTTTTTT. The chain has TRBV11-3 and TRBJ2-2; TRBD2 might be the D (6 bases). V gave up 5 bases and J gave up 5 bases, with 12 bases separating them. The CDR3 is 14 residues long. The germline V gene has CDR1 SGHNT and CDR2 YENEEA.

The chain combines TRBV6-5 with TRBJ2-5, with D hard to call. This CDR3 contains 11 residues. CDR1 and CDR2 (germline): MNHEY, SVGAGI. Between the trimmed V and J ends, which lost 7 bases and 4 bases, there was a span of 7 bases. The CDR3 coding sequence is TGTGCCAGCAAGTTAAGAGAGACCCAGTACTTC. Encoded protein: CASKLRETQYF.

The chain has TRBV11-3 and TRBJ2-2, with D tentatively TRBD1 (5 bases). The CDR3 is 13 amino acids. Germline V gene sequence: CDR1 SGHNT, CDR2 YENEEA. Trimming removed 3 bases at V and 4 bases at J, with 6 bases between. DNA of the CDR3: TGTGCCAGCAGCTTCAGGGTCACCGGGGAGCTGTTTTTT. It encodes CASSFRVTGELFF.

The chain is built from TRBV18 and TRBJ2-7, with D hard to call. The V end lost 2 bases, the J end lost 0 bases, and 5 bases lay between the germline ends. This CDR3 comprises 13 residues. In germline, CDR1 is KGHSH, CDR2 LQKENI. The CDR3 loop reads CASSPGLSYEQYF. In DNA, the CDR3 is TGTGCCAGCTCACCAGGGCTCTCCTACGAGCAGTACTTC.

The chain joins TRBV25-1 to TRBJ2-7; 8 positions match TRBD1. The germline V gene encodes CDR1 MGHDK and CDR2 SYGVNS. V gave up 2 bases and J gave up 5 bases; unmatched junction bases: 5. This CDR3 contains 14 residues. This CDR3 reads CASSEHGQGNEQYF. The CDR3 region has the DNA TGTGCCAGCAGTGAACACGGACAGGGAAACGAGCAGTACTTC.

This rearrangement joins TRBV5-1 to TRBJ1-1; D gene uncertain. The CDR3 spans 13 residues. The V and J ends lost 0 bases and 5 bases respectively, with 8 bases between them. The germline gives CDR1 SGHRS, CDR2 YFSETQ. Here the CDR3 DNA reads TGCGCCAGCAGCTTGGATCCATTGACTGAAGCTTTCTTT. Its translation is CASSLDPLTEAFF.

This clone was seen only a few times. This sequence joins TRBV5-1 and TRBJ2-1; 8 bases match TRBD1. Trimming removed 7 bases from V and 10 bases from J; junction bases left unmatched: 13. The CDR3 extends over 14 amino acids. Germline CDR1 is SGHRS and CDR2 is YFSETQ. As DNA, the CDR3 is TGCGCCAGCCACCCCGGGACAGGTCGAGGAGAGCAGTTCTTC. It codes for CASHPGTGRGEQFF.

This chain uses TRBV10-3 with TRBJ2-2, with D unresolved. This CDR3 comprises 14 residues. V dropped 3 bases and J dropped 3 bases, with 8 bases sitting between them. Germline lookup yields CDR1 ENHRY and CDR2 SYGVKD. The CDR3 DNA is TGTGCCATCAGTGACGGCGGCGACACCGGGGAGCTGTTTTTT. It codes for CAISDGGDTGELFF.

This rearrangement joins TRBV7-9 to TRBJ2-7, with 10 positions matching TRBD2. V lost 3 bases and J lost 2; bases outside the gene matches: 4. CDR3 length: 15 residues. The germline CDR1 and CDR2 sequences are SEHNR and FQNEAQ (reference sequence). CDR3 bases: TGTGCCAGCAGCTTCGGGAGCGGGGGGGCCTACGAGCAGTACTTC. This sequence encodes CASSFGSGGAYEQYF.

V gene TRBV5-4 combines with J gene TRBJ2-3, with 8 nucleotides matching TRBD2. The trim removed 4 bases at V and 3 bases at J, leaving 7 bases unmatched. This CDR3 region has 15 residues. Germline V gives CDR1 SGHNT, CDR2 YYREEE (reference sequence). The CDR3 nucleotides read TGTGCCAGCAGCCCCAGGCGGGGGGAAACAGATACGCAGTATTTT. This translates into CASSPRRGETDTQYF.

This chain joins TRBV7-2 and TRBJ2-7; D is possibly TRBD2 (6 bases). The CDR3 runs 16 residues. V lost 4 bases, J lost 2 bases, and 18 bases lay in between. The V gene's germline CDR1 is SGHTA and CDR2 FQGNSA. Here the CDR3 reads CASSSPRRGNAYEQYF. CDR3 nucleotide sequence: TGTGCCAGCAGCTCCCCCCGGAGGGGTAACGCCTACGAGCAGTACTTC.

The chain combines TRBV4-1 with TRBJ2-3, with D maybe TRBD1 (6 bases). Germline CDR1 MGHRA, CDR2 YSYEKL. The V end was cut by 3 bases, the J end by 4 bases, with 14 bases between. The CDR3 has 15 amino acids. This chain's CDR3 is CASSQWGQPSDTQYF. The CDR3 DNA is TGCGCCAGCAGCCAGTGGGGACAACCATCAGATACGCAGTATTTT.

V gene TRBV27 combines with J gene TRBJ1-2; D may be TRBD1 (6 bases). The CDR3 extends over 12 amino acids. Trimming pared 9 bases from V and 4 bases from J, leaving 12 bases between. Germline V lookup: CDR1 MNHEY, CDR2 SMNVEV (reference sequence). The CDR3 nucleotides read TGTGCCAGTTCCCGAGGGGGCTATGGCTACACCTTC. Amino acids: CASSRGGYGYTF.

The genes are TRBV5-1 and TRBJ1-5; 10 nucleotides match TRBD1. This CDR3 is 15 amino acids long. Per the germline V gene, CDR1 is SGHRS and CDR2 is YFSETQ. V trimming: 3 bases; J trimming: 2 bases; junction bases outside the gene matches: 2. In DNA, the CDR3 is TGCGCCAGCAGCTCCGGGACAGGGGGCAATCAGCCCCAGCATTTT. This sequence encodes CASSSGTGGNQPQHF.

This clone was seen a handful of times. The chain carries TRBV9 and TRBJ2-1, with D possibly TRBD2 on 6 matching bases. Germline V CDR1 and CDR2: SGDLS, YYNGEE. V was trimmed by 0 bases and J by 9 bases, leaving 13 bases between them. The CDR3 loop spans 14 amino acids. The CDR3 loop reads CASSVAQRGGEQFF. Written as DNA, the CDR3 is TGTGCCAGCAGCGTAGCTCAGAGGGGAGGTGAGCAGTTCTTC.

This clone appeared once. The J gene is TRBJ1-2, the V gene TRBV18; D possibly corresponds to TRBD1 (5 bases). V lost 2 bases and J 4 bases, leaving 8 bases between the germline ends. CDR3 length equals 13 residues. The germline V gene encodes CDR1 KGHSH and CDR2 LQKENI. The CDR3: CASSPGTTYGYTF. DNA for the CDR3: TGTGCCAGCTCACCAGGGACCACCTATGGCTACACCTTC.

The J gene is TRBJ1-5, the V gene TRBV19; no clear D. V lost 5 bases to trimming and J lost 1 base, with 6 bases between them. The CDR3 loop spans 13 amino acids. CDR1 is LNHDA and CDR2 is SQIVND in the germline V gene (reference sequence). The CDR3 protein is CASSSRSNQPQHF. For the CDR3, the DNA is TGTGCCAGTAGTTCTCGGAGCAATCAGCCCCAGCATTTT.

The chain carries TRBV7-3 and TRBJ2-3, with D perhaps TRBD1 (6 bases). CDR1 SGHTA and CDR2 FQGTGA come from the germline V gene. The CDR3 consists of 20 residues. V dropped 0 bases and J dropped 4 bases, with 26 bases sitting between them. For the CDR3, the DNA is TGTGCCAGCAGCTTAACGGGCCCCAACGCCGGGACAAGACGTTCAGATACGCAGTATTTT. Encoded protein: CASSLTGPNAGTRRSDTQYF.

This chain uses TRBV5-1 with TRBJ2-5; D may be TRBD2 (6 bases). Trimming removed 0 bases from V and 7 bases from J, with 19 bases in between. This CDR3 is 16 amino acids long. The germline V gene encodes CDR1 SGHRS and CDR2 YFSETQ. The CDR3 bases are TGCGCCAGCAGCTTGGCAGGAACAGGCGGGGAAGCGACCCAGTACTTC. It yields the protein CASSLAGTGGEATQYF.